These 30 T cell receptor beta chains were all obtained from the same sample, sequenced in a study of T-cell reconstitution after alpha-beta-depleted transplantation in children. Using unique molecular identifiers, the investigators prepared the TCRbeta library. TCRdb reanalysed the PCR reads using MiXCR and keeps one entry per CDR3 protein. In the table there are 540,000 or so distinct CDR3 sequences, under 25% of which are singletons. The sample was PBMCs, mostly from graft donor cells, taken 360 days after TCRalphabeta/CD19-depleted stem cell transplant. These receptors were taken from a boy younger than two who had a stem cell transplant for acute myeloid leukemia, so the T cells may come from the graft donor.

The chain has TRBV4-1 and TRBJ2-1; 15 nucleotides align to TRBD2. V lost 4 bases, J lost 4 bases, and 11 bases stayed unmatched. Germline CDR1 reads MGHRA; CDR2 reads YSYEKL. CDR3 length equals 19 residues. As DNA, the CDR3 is TGCGCCAGCAGCCCAGGACTAGCGGGGGGGCCGGTTCGGTACAATGAGCAGTTCTTC. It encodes CASSPGLAGGPVRYNEQFF.

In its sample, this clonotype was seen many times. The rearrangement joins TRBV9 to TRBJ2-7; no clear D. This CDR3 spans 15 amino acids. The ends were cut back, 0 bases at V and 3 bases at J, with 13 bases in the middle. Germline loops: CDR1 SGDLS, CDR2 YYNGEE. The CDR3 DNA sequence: TGTGCCAGCAGCGTAGAACACTACCACTTCTACGAGCAGTACGTC. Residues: CASSVEHYHFYEQYV.

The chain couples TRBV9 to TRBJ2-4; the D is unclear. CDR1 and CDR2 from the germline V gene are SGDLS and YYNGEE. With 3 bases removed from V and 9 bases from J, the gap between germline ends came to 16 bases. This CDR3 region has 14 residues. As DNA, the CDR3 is TGTGCCAGCAGCGCAACGGGTCCACACAGCATTCAGTACTTC. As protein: CASSATGPHSIQYF.

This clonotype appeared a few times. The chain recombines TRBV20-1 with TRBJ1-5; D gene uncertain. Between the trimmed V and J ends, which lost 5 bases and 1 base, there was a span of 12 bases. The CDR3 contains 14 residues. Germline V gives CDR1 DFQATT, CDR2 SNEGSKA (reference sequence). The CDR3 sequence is CSAFRRGSNQPQHF. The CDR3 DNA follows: TGCAGTGCTTTCCGTAGAGGGAGCAATCAGCCCCAGCATTTT.

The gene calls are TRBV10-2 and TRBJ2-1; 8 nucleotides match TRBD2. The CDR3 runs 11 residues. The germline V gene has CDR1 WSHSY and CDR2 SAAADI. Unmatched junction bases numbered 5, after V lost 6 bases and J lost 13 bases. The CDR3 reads CASSTGGGQFF. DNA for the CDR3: TGCGCCAGCAGCACGGGGGGGGGCCAGTTCTTC.

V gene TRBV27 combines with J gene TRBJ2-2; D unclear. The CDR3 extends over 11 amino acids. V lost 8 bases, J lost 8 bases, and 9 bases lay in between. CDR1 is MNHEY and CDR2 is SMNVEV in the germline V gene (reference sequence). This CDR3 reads CASLGPGELFF. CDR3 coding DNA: TGTGCCAGCCTCGGGCCAGGGGAGCTGTTTTTT.

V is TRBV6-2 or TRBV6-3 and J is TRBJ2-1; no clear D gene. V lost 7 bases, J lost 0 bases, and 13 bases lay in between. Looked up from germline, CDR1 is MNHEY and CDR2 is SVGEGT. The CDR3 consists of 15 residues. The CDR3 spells CASTLGRSSYNEQFF. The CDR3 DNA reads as TGTGCCAGCACCTTAGGACGGAGCTCCTACAATGAGCAGTTCTTC.

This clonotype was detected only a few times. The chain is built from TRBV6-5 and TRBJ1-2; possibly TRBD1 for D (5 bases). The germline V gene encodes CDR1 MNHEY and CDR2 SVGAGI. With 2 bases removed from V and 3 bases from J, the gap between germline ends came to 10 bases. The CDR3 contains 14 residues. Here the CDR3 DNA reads TGTGCCAGCAGTTACCTCGGGGGGGACTATGGCTACACCTTC. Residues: CASSYLGGDYGYTF.

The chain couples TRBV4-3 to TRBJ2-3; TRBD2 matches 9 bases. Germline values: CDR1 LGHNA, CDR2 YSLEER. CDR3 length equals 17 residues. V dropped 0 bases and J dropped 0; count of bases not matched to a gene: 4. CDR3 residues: CASSQETSGASTDTQYF. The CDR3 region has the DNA TGCGCCAGCAGCCAAGAGACTAGCGGCGCTAGCACAGATACGCAGTATTTT.

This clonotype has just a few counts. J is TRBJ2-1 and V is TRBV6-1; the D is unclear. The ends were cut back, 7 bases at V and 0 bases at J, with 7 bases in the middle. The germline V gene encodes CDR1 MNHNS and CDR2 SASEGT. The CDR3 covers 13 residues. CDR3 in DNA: TGTGCCAGCAAGGCGTTCTCCTACAATGAGCAGTTCTTC. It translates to CASKAFSYNEQFF.

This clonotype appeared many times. The CDR3 sequence is CASSFRTIPFQETQYF. CDR3 in DNA: TGTGCCAGCAGCTTTCGGACCATCCCCTTCCAAGAGACCCAGTACTTC. The chain employs TRBV11-2 and TRBJ2-5; D is unresolved. Looked up from germline, CDR1 is SGHAT and CDR2 is FQNNGV. The CDR3 has 16 amino acids. V lost 3 bases, J lost 1 base, and 15 bases lay in between.

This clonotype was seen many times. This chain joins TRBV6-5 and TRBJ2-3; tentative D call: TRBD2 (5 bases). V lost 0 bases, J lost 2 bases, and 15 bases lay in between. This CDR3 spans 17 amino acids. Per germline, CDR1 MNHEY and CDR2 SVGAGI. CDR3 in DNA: TGTGCCAGCAGTTACTCGGGCGGGCTGAACCCCACAGATACGCAGTATTTT. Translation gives CASSYSGGLNPTDTQYF.

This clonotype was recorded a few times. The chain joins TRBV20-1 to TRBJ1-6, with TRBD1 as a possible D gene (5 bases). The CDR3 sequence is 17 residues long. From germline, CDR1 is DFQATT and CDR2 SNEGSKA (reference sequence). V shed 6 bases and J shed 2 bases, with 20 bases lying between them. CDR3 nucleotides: TGCAGTGCGATACCTGACTTGGGGCGCCCCTATAATTCACCCCTCCACTTT. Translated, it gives CSAIPDLGRPYNSPLHF.

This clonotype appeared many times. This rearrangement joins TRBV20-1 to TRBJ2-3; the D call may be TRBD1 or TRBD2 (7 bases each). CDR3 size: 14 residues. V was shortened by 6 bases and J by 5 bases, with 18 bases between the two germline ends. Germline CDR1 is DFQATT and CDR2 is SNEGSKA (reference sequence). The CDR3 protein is CSAPKQGGRDTQYF. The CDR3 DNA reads TGCAGTGCCCCTAAGCAGGGGGGGCGAGATACGCAGTATTTT.

This CDR3 reads CASRTDSTDTQYF. The CDR3 DNA sequence: TGTGCCAGCAGAACGGACAGCACAGATACGCAGTATTTT. The rearrangement links TRBV5-5 to TRBJ2-3; no firm D call. Trimming took 5 bases from V and 0 from J, leaving 7 bases between them. Per germline, CDR1 SGHKS and CDR2 YYEKEE (reference sequence). CDR3 length: 13 residues.

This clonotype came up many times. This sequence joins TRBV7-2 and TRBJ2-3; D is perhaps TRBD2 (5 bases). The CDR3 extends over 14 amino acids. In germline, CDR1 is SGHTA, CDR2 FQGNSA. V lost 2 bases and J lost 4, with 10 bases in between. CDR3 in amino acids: CASSLIPEADTQYF. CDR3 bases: TGTGCCAGCAGCTTAATTCCGGAGGCAGATACGCAGTATTTT.

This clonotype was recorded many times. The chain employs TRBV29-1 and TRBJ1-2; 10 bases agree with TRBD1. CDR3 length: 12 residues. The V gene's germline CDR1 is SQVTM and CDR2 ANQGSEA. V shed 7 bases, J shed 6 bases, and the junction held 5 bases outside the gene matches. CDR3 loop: CSGGTGEDGYTF. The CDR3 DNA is TGCAGCGGAGGGACAGGGGAAGATGGCTACACCTTC. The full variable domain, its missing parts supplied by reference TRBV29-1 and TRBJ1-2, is SAVISQKPSRDICQRGTSLTIQCQVDSQVTMMFWYRQQPGQSLTLIATANQGSEATYESGFVIDKFPISRPNLTFSTLTVSNMSPEDSSIYLCSGGTGEDGYTFGSGTRLTVV.

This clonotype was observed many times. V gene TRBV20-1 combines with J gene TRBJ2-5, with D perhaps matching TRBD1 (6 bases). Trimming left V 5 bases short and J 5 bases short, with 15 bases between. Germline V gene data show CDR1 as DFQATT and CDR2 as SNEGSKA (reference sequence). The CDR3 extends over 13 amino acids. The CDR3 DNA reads TGCAGTGCTTTCACAGGGTTTGAGGAGACCCAGTACTTC. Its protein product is CSAFTGFEETQYF.

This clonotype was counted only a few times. CDR3 sequence reads: CAWSQQGGDTEAFF. Here the CDR3 DNA reads TGTGCCTGGAGCCAACAGGGGGGCGACACTGAAGCTTTCTTT. The rearrangement links TRBV30 to TRBJ1-1; 8 nucleotides agree with TRBD1. The CDR3 consists of 14 residues. V lost 3 bases, J lost 3 bases, and 6 bases stayed unmatched. Germline-derived CDR1 and CDR2 are GTSNPN and SVGIG (reference sequence).

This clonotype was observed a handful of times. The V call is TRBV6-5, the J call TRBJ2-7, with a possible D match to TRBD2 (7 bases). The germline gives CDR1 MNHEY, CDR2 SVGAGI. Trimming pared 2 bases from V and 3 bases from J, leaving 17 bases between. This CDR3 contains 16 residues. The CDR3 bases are TGTGCCAGCAGTTACAATGCCTGGGGAGGGGGCTACGAGCAGTACTTC. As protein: CASSYNAWGGGYEQYF.

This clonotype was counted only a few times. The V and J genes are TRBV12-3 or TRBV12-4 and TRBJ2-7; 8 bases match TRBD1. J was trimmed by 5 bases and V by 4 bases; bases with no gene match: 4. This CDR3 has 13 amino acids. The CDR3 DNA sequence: TGTGCCAGCAGTTGGACAGGGTCGGACGAGCAGTACTTC. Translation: CASSWTGSDEQYF.

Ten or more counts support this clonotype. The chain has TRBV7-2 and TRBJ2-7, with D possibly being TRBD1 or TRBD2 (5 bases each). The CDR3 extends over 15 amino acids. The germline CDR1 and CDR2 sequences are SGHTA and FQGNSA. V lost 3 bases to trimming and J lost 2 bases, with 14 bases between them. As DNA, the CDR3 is TGTGCCAGCAGCTTCCCACGAAGGGACCCCTACGAGCAGTACTTC. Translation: CASSFPRRDPYEQYF.

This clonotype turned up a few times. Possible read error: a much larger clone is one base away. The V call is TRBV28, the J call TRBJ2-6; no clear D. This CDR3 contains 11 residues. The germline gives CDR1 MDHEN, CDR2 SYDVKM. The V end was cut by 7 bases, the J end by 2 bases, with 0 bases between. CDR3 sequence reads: CASTGANVLTF. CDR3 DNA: TGTGCCAGCACTGGGGCCAACGTCCTGACTTTC.

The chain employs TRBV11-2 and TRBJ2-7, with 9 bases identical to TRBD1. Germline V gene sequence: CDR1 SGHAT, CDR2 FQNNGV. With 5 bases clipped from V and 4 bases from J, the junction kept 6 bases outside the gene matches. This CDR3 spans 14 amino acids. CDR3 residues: CASSIGQGPYEQYV. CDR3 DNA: TGTGCCAGCAGCATCGGACAGGGGCCGTACGAGCAGTACGTC.

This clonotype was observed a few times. The CDR3 DNA reads TGTGCCAGCAGCCCACTAGCGGGGACACACAATGAGCAGTTCTTC. Its protein is CASSPLAGTHNEQFF. The chain links TRBV7-7 to TRBJ2-1; 10 bases match TRBD2. Germline-derived CDR1 and CDR2 are SSHAT and FNYEAQ (reference sequence). The ends lost 5 bases at V and 5 bases at J; junction bases unmatched: 6. This CDR3 spans 15 amino acids. Drawing the rest from reference TRBV7-7 and TRBJ2-1, the complete variable domain is GAGVSQSPRYKVTKRGQDVTLRCDPISSHATLYWYQQALGQGPEFLTYFNYEAQPDKSGLPSDRFSAERPEGSISTLTIQRTEQRDSAMYRCASSPLAGTHNEQFFGPGTRLTVL.

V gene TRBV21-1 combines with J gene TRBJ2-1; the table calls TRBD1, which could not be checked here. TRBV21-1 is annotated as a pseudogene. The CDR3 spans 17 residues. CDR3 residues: CASSPLSWGDSYNEQFF. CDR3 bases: TGTGCCAGCAGCCCTCTCTCTTGGGGGGATTCGTACAATGAGCAGTTCTTC.

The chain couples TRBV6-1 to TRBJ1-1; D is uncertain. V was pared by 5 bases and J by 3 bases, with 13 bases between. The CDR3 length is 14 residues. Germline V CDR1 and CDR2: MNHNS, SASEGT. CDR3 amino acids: CASSLTWLDTEAFF. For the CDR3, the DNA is TGTGCCAGCAGTCTCACGTGGTTGGACACTGAAGCTTTCTTT.

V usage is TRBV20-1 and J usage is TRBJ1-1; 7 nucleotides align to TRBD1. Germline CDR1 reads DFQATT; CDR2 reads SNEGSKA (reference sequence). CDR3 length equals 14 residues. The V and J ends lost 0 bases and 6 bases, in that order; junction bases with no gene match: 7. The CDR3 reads CSAREGTAAAEAFF. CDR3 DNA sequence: TGCAGTGCTAGAGAGGGGACAGCGGCAGCTGAAGCTTTCTTT.

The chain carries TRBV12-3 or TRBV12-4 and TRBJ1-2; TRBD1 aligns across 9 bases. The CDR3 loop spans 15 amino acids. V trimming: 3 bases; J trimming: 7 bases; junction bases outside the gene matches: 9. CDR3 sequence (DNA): TGTGCCAGCAGTTTTTTTGTGGGGACAGGGAGTGGCTACACCTTC. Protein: CASSFFVGTGSGYTF.

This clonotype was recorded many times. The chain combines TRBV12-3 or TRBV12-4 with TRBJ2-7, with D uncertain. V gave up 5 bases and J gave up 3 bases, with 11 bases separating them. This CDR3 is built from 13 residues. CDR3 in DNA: TGTGCCAGCAGTCTCATGCGGTACTACGAGCAGTACGTC. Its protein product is CASSLMRYYEQYV.